What follows are 27 T cell receptor beta chains derived from one specimen sequenced in a study of OX40 agonist ivuxolimab in advanced cancers. Method: immunoSEQ multiplex PCR; TCRdb's copy keeps in-frame clones and lacks some. This sample carries about 68,000 clones, roughly 84% of them seen once, and the ten largest clones take around 0.7%. The sequences come from CD4+ or CD8+ T cells sorted from blood, collected in a trial of the OX40 agonist ivuxolimab. These receptors were obtained from an adult with an advanced solid tumor such as melanoma, head and neck, liver or kidney cancer.

This clone was seen more than once but under ten times. The V gene is TRBV6-5, the J gene TRBJ1-6; D unresolved. The germline gives CDR1 MNHEY, CDR2 SVGAGI. V was clipped by 6 bases and J by 5 bases, with 11 bases between them. This CDR3 has 14 amino acids. CDR3 residues: CASSIVADNSPLHF. CDR3 bases: TGTGCCAGCAGCATTGTGGCAGATAATTCACCCCTCCACTTT.

This chain uses TRBV27 with TRBJ2-7; D perhaps matches TRBD2 (6 bases). CDR1 and CDR2 (germline): MNHEY, SMNVEV (reference sequence). V was trimmed by 5 bases and J by 3 bases, leaving 14 bases between them. The CDR3 has 14 amino acids. CDR3 nucleotides: TGTGCCAGCAGTCTCGCCGGGACTTTCTACGAGCAGTACTTC. This codes for CASSLAGTFYEQYF.

The rearrangement joins TRBV7-2 to TRBJ2-5, with TRBD1 identical over 9 bases. The CDR3 has 15 amino acids. The V gene end was trimmed by 3 bases and the J gene end by 5 bases; junction bases not matched to a gene: 7. Germline V gene sequence: CDR1 SGHTA, CDR2 FQGNSA. This chain's CDR3 is CASSFSPTGGETQYF. CDR3 sequence (DNA): TGTGCCAGCAGCTTCAGCCCGACAGGGGGGGAGACCCAGTACTTC.

The CDR3 sequence is CASSWGLVSEQYF. CDR3 bases: TGTGCCAGCAGCTGGGGACTAGTAAGTGAGCAGTACTTC. V usage is TRBV7-7 and J usage is TRBJ2-7, with 8 bases that match TRBD2. CDR1 and CDR2 (germline): SSHAT, FNYEAQ (reference sequence). Trimming at V came to 4 bases and at J to 7 bases, leaving 6 bases not matched to a gene. CDR3 size: 13 residues.

The chain has TRBV5-1 and TRBJ2-2; TRBD2 agrees at 8 bases. This CDR3 has 21 amino acids. The germline gives CDR1 SGHRS, CDR2 YFSETQ. Germline trimming cut 0 bases from V and 3 bases from J; bases unmatched to any gene: 19. The CDR3 nucleotides are TGCGCCAGCAGCTTGGGGCTGATTCCGGGACTAGTCGATTATCACACCGGGGAGCTGTTTTTT. Its protein is CASSLGLIPGLVDYHTGELFF.

The chain has TRBV4-3 and TRBJ2-3, with D possibly matching TRBD2 (5 bases). The germline gives CDR1 LGHNA, CDR2 YSLEER. Deletions cut 4 bases from V and 6 bases from J, with 14 bases between. The CDR3 totals 14 residues. The CDR3 loop reads CASSREHGVDTQYF. CDR3 DNA sequence: TGCGCCAGCAGCCGGGAGCATGGGGTGGATACGCAGTATTTT.

The table lists this clone with a few counts. The chain joins TRBV16 to TRBJ1-6; weak D call: TRBD1 (5 bases). Trimming pared 0 bases from V and 7 bases from J, leaving 13 bases between. CDR3 length: 16 residues. Germline V gene lookup returns CDR1 KGHSY and CDR2 FQNENV. The CDR3 loop is CASSQSIGAANSPLHF. As DNA, the CDR3 is TGTGCCAGCAGCCAATCGATAGGGGCCGCGAATTCACCCCTCCACTTT.

This clone appeared a few times. This chain uses TRBV20-1 with TRBJ1-2, with D unclear. Germline V gene sequence: CDR1 DFQATT, CDR2 SNEGSKA (reference sequence). The CDR3 consists of 10 residues. Trimming removed 1 base at V and 4 bases at J, with 1 base between. As DNA, the CDR3 is TGCAGTGCTAGAGGCTATGGCTACACCTTC. Amino acid sequence: CSARGYGYTF.

V usage is TRBV2 and J usage is TRBJ1-6, with 8 bases aligning to TRBD1. The CDR3 spans 13 residues. J lost 7 bases, V lost 6 bases, and 2 bases had no gene match. Germline values: CDR1 SNHLY, CDR2 FYNNEI. This CDR3 reads CASRRQGNSPLHF. In DNA, the CDR3 is TGTGCCAGCAGAAGACAGGGGAATTCACCCCTCCACTTT.

This chain links TRBV5-1 with TRBJ2-1; 8 bases are a match to TRBD1. CDR1 and CDR2 (germline): SGHRS, YFSETQ. This CDR3 is built from 15 residues. V lost 0 bases to trimming and J lost 7 bases; unmatched junction nucleotides: 6. The CDR3 coding sequence is TGCGCCAGCAGCTTGGAGGCAGGGGGCTTGAATGAGCAGTTCTTC. Its translation: CASSLEAGGLNEQFF.

CDR3 loop: CASSATGNNSPLHF. The CDR3 DNA reads as TGTGCCAGCAGCGCGACAGGGAACAATTCACCCCTCCACTTT. The J gene is TRBJ1-6, the V gene TRBV9; 7 nucleotides align to TRBD1. The CDR3 is 14 residues long. Unmatched junction bases numbered 4, after V lost 3 bases and J lost 7 bases. Germline V gene data show CDR1 as SGDLS and CDR2 as YYNGEE.

This clone turned up a few times. The V gene is TRBV19, the J gene TRBJ1-5; no firm D call. The CDR3 length is 13 residues. The V and J ends lost 5 bases and 7 bases respectively, with 12 bases between them. Germline lookup yields CDR1 LNHDA and CDR2 SQIVND (reference sequence). The CDR3 sequence is CASSSIDRQPQHF. The CDR3 bases are TGTGCCAGTAGTTCAATAGATCGCCAGCCCCAGCATTTT.

With regard to this clone: The same CDR3 is also encoded by other DNA sequences in this sample. This chain connects TRBV5-1 to TRBJ2-7; D is perhaps TRBD1 or TRBD2 (5 bases each). The CDR3 runs to 16 residues. CDR1 and CDR2 (germline): SGHRS, YFSETQ. V lost 0 bases, J lost 4 bases, and 17 bases lay in between. Here the CDR3 DNA reads TGCGCCAGCAGCTTGGCCGGGGCAGGGCTAAATTACGAGCAGTACTTC. Translating it yields CASSLAGAGLNYEQYF.

This clone was detected a few times. The V gene is TRBV6-5, the J gene TRBJ1-1; D is uncertain. V was trimmed by 4 bases and J by 10 bases, leaving 10 bases between them. The germline gives CDR1 MNHEY, CDR2 SVGAGI. The CDR3 loop spans 11 amino acids. This CDR3 reads CASSSGLLAFF. Written as DNA, the CDR3 is TGTGCCAGCAGTTCCGGTCTCTTAGCTTTCTTT.

This rearrangement joins TRBV18 to TRBJ1-2; TRBD1 is a possible D gene (5 bases). Trimming cost V 2 bases and J 6 bases, with 13 bases left between them. The germline V gene has CDR1 KGHSH and CDR2 LQKENI. The CDR3 has 14 amino acids. The CDR3 reads CASSPGGVTNGYTF. The CDR3 DNA reads TGTGCCAGCTCACCAGGGGGAGTTACAAATGGCTACACCTTC.

This clone was detected a few times. The DNA of the CDR3 is TGTGCCAGCAGCTTATTGGCAGGCATTAGCTCCTATAATTCACCCCTCCACTTT. Amino acids: CASSLLAGISSYNSPLHF. The J gene is TRBJ1-6, the V gene TRBV11-2; D remains ambiguous. The CDR3 contains 18 residues. Trimming left V 2 bases short and J 0 bases short, with 14 bases between. CDR1 SGHAT and CDR2 FQNNGV come from the germline V gene. The full variable domain, completed using reference TRBV11-2 and TRBJ1-6, is EAGVAQSPRYKIIEKRQSVAFWCNPISGHATLYWYQQILGQGPKLLIQFQNNGVVDDSQLPKDRFSAERLKGVDSTLKIQPAKLEDSAVYLCASSLLAGISSYNSPLHFGNGTRLTVT.

Comment on this clone: The same CDR3 is also encoded by other DNA sequences in this sample. The rearrangement uses TRBV18 and TRBJ1-2; 7 positions match TRBD1. Per germline, CDR1 KGHSH and CDR2 LQKENI. V was pared by 3 bases and J by 4 bases, with 2 bases of the junction left unmatched. CDR3 length: 13 amino acids. CDR3 loop: CASSPGTVYGYTF. The CDR3 bases are TGTGCCAGCTCACCGGGGACAGTCTATGGCTACACCTTC.

This chain uses TRBV18 with TRBJ1-2; D is possibly TRBD1 (6 bases). Germline V gene data show CDR1 as KGHSH and CDR2 as LQKENI. Trimming shortened V by 5 bases and J by 4 bases, and 26 bases separated the two germline ends. The CDR3 is 18 residues long. CDR3 residues: CASSYTSPAGAVIYGYTF. In nucleotides, the CDR3 is TGTGCCAGCTCATACACCTCTCCAGCAGGGGCCGTGATCTATGGCTACACCTTC.

The chain joins TRBV14 to TRBJ2-5; 7 positions match TRBD1. The last part of the DNA fits TRBJ2-7 better; the J call may be wrong. The CDR3 is 15 residues long. The germline gives CDR1 SGHDN, CDR2 FVKESK. The CDR3 region is CASSPTTGSSYEQYF. As DNA, the CDR3 is TGTGCCAGCAGCCCGACGACAGGGAGCTCCTACGAGCAGTACTTC.

This clone was observed a single time. This chain joins TRBV15 and TRBJ1-2, with a weak D call TRBD1 (6 bases). Germline V lookup: CDR1 LNHNV, CDR2 YYDKDF (reference sequence). The CDR3 sequence is 13 residues long. Trimming removed 2 bases from V and 8 bases from J, with 12 bases in between. CDR3 bases: TGTGCCACCAGCAGACCCGGACAGAGAGGCTACACCTTC. Protein product: CATSRPGQRGYTF.

The CDR3 protein is CASSPLFGRGTEAFF. CDR3 DNA sequence: TGTGCCAGCAGCCCATTATTCGGACGGGGCACTGAAGCTTTCTTT. J is TRBJ1-1 and V is TRBV6-5, with D hard to call. The germline V gene has CDR1 MNHEY and CDR2 SVGAGI. V was clipped by 6 bases and J by 4 bases, with 18 bases between them. This CDR3 has 15 residues.

This chain uses TRBV4-1 with TRBJ2-1; TRBD2 agrees at 12 bases. CDR3 length equals 15 residues. The junction had 6 bases not matched to a gene; V was cut back by 6 bases and J by 6 bases. The germline gives CDR1 MGHRA, CDR2 YSYEKL. CDR3 in DNA: TGCGCCAGCAGGCTCGGACTAGCGGGGAGCAATGAGCAGTTCTTC. It encodes CASRLGLAGSNEQFF.

The gene calls are TRBV10-3 and TRBJ1-1, with 9 bases aligning to TRBD1. V was clipped by 2 bases and J by 0 bases; unmatched bases: 1. There are 15 residues in the CDR3. Germline V gene sequence: CDR1 ENHRY, CDR2 SYGVKD. CDR3 DNA sequence: TGTGCCATCAGTGAGGGGACAGGGATGAACACTGAAGCTTTCTTT. Encoded protein: CAISEGTGMNTEAFF.

V usage is TRBV7-2 and J usage is TRBJ1-4; tentatively, D is TRBD1 (5 bases). V lost 1 base and J 8 bases, leaving 17 bases between the germline ends. The CDR3 runs 16 residues. The germline V gene encodes CDR1 SGHTA and CDR2 FQGNSA. CDR3 DNA sequence: TGTGCCAGCAGCTTAGGTACAGTGGGGGTGGTGGAAAAACTGTTTTTT. Translating gives CASSLGTVGVVEKLFF.

The chain has TRBV5-1 and TRBJ2-1; 7 bases fit TRBD1. Germline V gene lookup returns CDR1 SGHRS and CDR2 YFSETQ. The V gene end was trimmed by 4 bases and the J gene end by 0 bases; junction bases not matched to a gene: 4. The CDR3 sequence is 15 residues long. The CDR3 DNA is TGCGCCAGCAGCCAACAGGGGAGCTCCTACAATGAGCAGTTCTTC. It is translated as CASSQQGSSYNEQFF.

The chain couples TRBV4-2 to TRBJ2-5; no firm D call. CDR3 length: 14 amino acids. V lost 4 bases and J lost 2, with 11 bases in between. Germline CDR1 and CDR2: LGHNA and YNFKEQ. The CDR3 spells CASSPIGPQETQYF. As DNA, the CDR3 is TGTGCCAGCAGCCCGATAGGGCCTCAAGAGACCCAGTACTTC.

Concerning this clone: Because it lacks the conserved phenylalanine or tryptophan at the end, this CDR3 is likely a read error. This chain connects TRBV28 to TRBJ1-2; 7 bases align to TRBD1. The CDR3 has 14 residues. With V trimmed by 5 bases and J by 2 bases, 5 bases remained unmatched. Germline V gene data show CDR1 as MDHEN and CDR2 as SYDVKM. This CDR3 is CASSPAGGNYGYTL. In DNA, the CDR3 is TGTGCCAGCAGTCCGGCAGGGGGGAACTATGGCTACACCCTC.